This T cell receptor beta chain was captured by sequencing in a study of CD4 T cells in relation to SARS-CoV-2 and coronaviruses. Before the COVID-19 pandemic, during about 2010-2018, CD4+ T cells were taken from unexposed donors. Isolation of CD4+ T cells took place after less than 11 days in culture. Each well had about 2.2 million PBMCs in around 4.5% human AB serum with IL-2. On days 3 and 7, cultures got half fresh IL-2 medium. Libraries were prepared by immunoSEQ multiplex PCR; TCRdb keeps only in-frame clonotypes and omits some of them. There are roughly 18,000 clones in the sample; 74% occur only once, and over 25% lies in the top ten. With respect to this clone: The antigen is undetermined.

There are 14 residues in the CDR3. CDR1 and CDR2 from the germline V gene are ENHRY and SYGVKD. The V and J ends lost 6 bases and 2 bases respectively, with 11 bases between them. Findings and limits, study-wide: This crossreactivity analysis covered spike protein alone, no other viral proteins.

The V gene is TRBV10-3, the J gene TRBJ1-5; the D is unclear. The receptor comes from a human donor in good health. The specimen was CD4+ T cells from PBMCs, cultured in vitro. CDR3 nucleotide sequence: TGTGCCATCAGAGGTCTTGGGGGCAATCAGCCCCAGCATTTT. Its protein is CAIRGLGGNQPQHF.